The entry below gives a single TCR beta chain sequence along with its context. Molecular barcoding with unique molecular identifiers was used for the TCRbeta library. TCRdb passed the PCR reads through MiXCR, listing each CDR3 protein once. Seen here are about 400,000 distinct CDR3 sequences, less than 15% observed once, and the top ten hold about 4%. The V gene's germline CDR1 is SGHNT and CDR2 YYREEE (reference sequence). CDR3 length: 14 amino acids. V trimming: 4 bases; J trimming: 4 bases; junction bases outside the gene matches: 5. The entry originates in a study of T-cell reconstitution after alpha-beta-depleted transplantation in children.

The chain couples TRBV5-4 to TRBJ2-3; 8 bases map to TRBD1. This TCR came from a human donor who donated a stem cell graft to a child with Fanconi anemia. Source: PBMCs, taken from the stem cell graft. CDR3 coding DNA: TGTGCCAGCAGCCCAGACAGGGGCTCAGATACGCAGTATTTT. Protein sequence: CASSPDRGSDTQYF.